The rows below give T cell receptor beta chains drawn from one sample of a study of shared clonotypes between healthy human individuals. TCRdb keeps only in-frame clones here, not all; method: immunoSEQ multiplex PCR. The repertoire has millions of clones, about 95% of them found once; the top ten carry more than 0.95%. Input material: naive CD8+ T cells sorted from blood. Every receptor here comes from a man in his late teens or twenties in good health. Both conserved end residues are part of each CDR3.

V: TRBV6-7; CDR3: CASSSGTDREKLFF
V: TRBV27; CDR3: CASSFRSSYEQYF
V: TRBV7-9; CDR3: CASSLGLTGSTDTQYF
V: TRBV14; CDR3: CASSTGLAGDLYF
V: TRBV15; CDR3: CATSRDGPEAFF
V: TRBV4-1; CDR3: CASSPPAGYYGYTF
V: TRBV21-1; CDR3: CASSNPTGAQYSNQPQHF
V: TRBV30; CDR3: CAWTAVLNTEAFF
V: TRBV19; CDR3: CASSIGESYEQYF
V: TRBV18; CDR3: CASSPGQGIQETQYF
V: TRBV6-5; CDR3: CASRSGGEDEKLFF
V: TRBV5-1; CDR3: CASRIDPTGYEQYF
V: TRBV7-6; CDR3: CASSSRGGSSYEQYF
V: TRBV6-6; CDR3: CASSPTGGTEAFF
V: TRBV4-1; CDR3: CASSQDARRGANSPLHF
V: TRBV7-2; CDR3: CASSLSGGLETQYF
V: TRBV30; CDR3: CAWSVAGGPTDTQYF
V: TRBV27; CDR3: CASSLLGLAGGETQYF
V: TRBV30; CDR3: CAWSWGELEQYF
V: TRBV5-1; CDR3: CASSLEWGNEQFF
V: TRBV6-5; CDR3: CASSYYLGASTDTQYF
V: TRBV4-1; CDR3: CASSAGQGSSYEQYF
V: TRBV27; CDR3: CASSPETGGRAEAFF
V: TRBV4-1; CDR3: CASSPIETSGNFYEQYF
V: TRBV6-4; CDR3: CASSEAASPATNEKLFF
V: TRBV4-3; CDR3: CASSQVYTGELFF
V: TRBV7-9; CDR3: CASSSTGFYEQYF
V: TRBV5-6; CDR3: CASSLAVAEAYEQYF
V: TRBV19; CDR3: CASSIDREGNQPQHF
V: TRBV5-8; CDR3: CASSLAGQGARGYNEQFF
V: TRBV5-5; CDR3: CASSLWVGETQYF
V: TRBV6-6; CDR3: CASSYSKWLAKNIQYF
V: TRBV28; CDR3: CASSPSRRAPTEAFF
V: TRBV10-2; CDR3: CASSPDRGLGYTF
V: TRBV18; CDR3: CASSPWASGSRETQYF
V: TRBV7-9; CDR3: CASSSPQNTEAFF
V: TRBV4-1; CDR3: CASSSLGTGELFF
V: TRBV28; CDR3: CASSLTGGTGELFF
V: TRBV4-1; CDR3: CASSPLLAGGYNEQFF
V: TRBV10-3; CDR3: CAIKTLQGRGLGYTF
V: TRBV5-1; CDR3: CASSLTAGSYNEQFF
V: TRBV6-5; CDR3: CASSYFGPYNEQFF
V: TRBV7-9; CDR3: CASSLAKGSSTEAFF
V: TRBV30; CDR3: CAWSVGWGTEAFF
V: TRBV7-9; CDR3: CASSSRRLDRGTNEKLFF
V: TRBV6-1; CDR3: CASSGGPPEVVDTQYF
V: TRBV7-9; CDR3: CASSSRGQETNYGYTF
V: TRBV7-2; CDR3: CASSSGVSPIYYEQYF
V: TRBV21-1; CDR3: CASSTATGGNQPQHF
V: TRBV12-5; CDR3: CASGFWTAGPYEQYF
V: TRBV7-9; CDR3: CASSLGTPYEQYF
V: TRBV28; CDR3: CASSLTGAQRETQYF
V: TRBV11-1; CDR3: CASRGLAGNTDTQYF
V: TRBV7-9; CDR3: CASSPEDPGAFF
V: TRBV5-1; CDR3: CASSLSGTGSYEQYF